Listed here is a single T cell receptor (beta chain). This clone was seen only a few times. Its antigen specificity is not known. Per-base quality was not reported, and no clone a single base away is much larger than it. The record originates from a study of cytomegalovirus exposure and HLA in healthy donors (dated by TCRdb to about 2017). Regarding the research as a whole: A later analysis indicated that the 120 or so validation repertoires were generated on the platform also employed for the approximately 700 repertoires of the first cohort. The aim of the study was to test whether cataloging public T cell receptors could identify signatures of past pathogen exposure. In addition to the first cohort of 666 subjects, a separate validation cohort of around 110 different subjects was used. To predict cytomegalovirus infection status, the study brought together high-throughput TCR immunosequencing, statistical association of individual TCRs with disease status, and machine learning. Results and caveats for the whole study, not just this receptor: Across donors, most TCR sequences were observed very rarely, whereas some public TCRs were present in many individuals. All 120 or so repertoires were used to score co-occurrence in the validation cohort in a later analysis, because that analysis had no HLA typing for the cohort. Subsequent analysis determined that TCRs grouped into clusters in the first cohort also showed a tendency toward co-occurrence across the roughly 120 validation repertoires, and about 93% of cluster scores exceeded 0. In the study, approximately 160 TCR beta chains were listed as associated with cytomegalovirus. The classifier was reported to diagnose cytomegalovirus status with high specificity and sensitivity in both the original cohort and the validation cohort. The authors suggested that the approach could potentially be generalized to other disease states and immunological phenotypes. In vitro tests confirmed that a few of the cytomegalovirus-associated TCR beta chains recognize cytomegalovirus antigens.

Receptor libraries were prepared by the immunoSEQ multiplex PCR assay. Processing in the source paper ran as follows. A statistical classification framework was built to diagnose cytomegalovirus status from the catalog of TCR beta chain sequences. In its TCRdb copy, this immuneACCESS table keeps in-frame sequences only and misses some clones. Where compared with another copy, unresolved V genes explain less than half of these, and the others have no known cause. V and J calls and clone size are as listed in that table; D and trimming were resolved from the DNA. This sample comprises over 250,000 clones, about nine tenths of them detected only once. Approximately 1.1% of the sample is taken by the ten largest. The CDR3 spans 14 residues, from the cysteine through the phenylalanine. Just the 42-base CDR3 DNA is kept, in frame starting at base 1. The germline V gene (reference sequence) supplies CDR1 MNHNY and CDR2 SVGAGI. Deletion took 5 bases off V and 0 bases off J, with a span of 8 bases between the germline ends.

The donors were included in the validation cohort of over a hundred subjects, a group kept apart from the roughly 680-subject first cohort. This TCR derives from a woman between 25 and 40 years old in good health and CMV-seropositive. The sample was PBMCs. The rearrangement joined TRBV6-6 to TRBJ1-5, with the D segment identity uncertain. CDR3 protein: CASSRQYSNQPQHF. The sequence in DNA is TGTGCCAGCAGTCGGCAGTATAGCAATCAGCCCCAGCATTTT.